These T cell receptor beta chains were read from a single sample in a study of glioma-infiltrating T cells after dendritic cell vaccination. Libraries were prepared by immunoSEQ multiplex PCR; TCRdb keeps only in-frame clonotypes and omits some of them. Of some 90,000 clones listed, roughly 77% are singletons. This material consisted of blood, taken after dendritic cell vaccination. All receptors derive from a human donor with glioblastoma. Both conserved end residues are part of each CDR3. The D gene is left open where the match is weak. Only part of the rows carry a size: once, few, many, or a class if the clone is expanded.

j_gene	d_gene	v_gene	abundance	CDR3aa	CDR3nt
TRBJ1-5	.	TRBV6-5	.	CASSYRDIGQPQHF	TGTGCCAGCAGTTACCGGGACATTGGGCAGCCCCAGCATTTT
TRBJ2-1	TRBD1	TRBV5-1	.	CASGTGVSYNEQFF	TGCGCCAGCGGGACAGGCGTTTCCTACAATGAGCAGTTCTTC
TRBJ1-5	TRBD1	TRBV27	.	CASRRTGYGQPQHF	TGTGCCAGCAGGAGGACAGGGTATGGTCAGCCCCAGCATTTT
TRBJ1-5	.	TRBV6-4	.	CASSETPYSNQPQHF	TGTGCCAGCAGTGAGACACCTTATAGCAATCAGCCCCAGCATTTT
TRBJ1-5	.	TRBV6-5	once	CASRGHISNQPQHF	TGTGCCAGCAGGGGGCACATTAGCAATCAGCCCCAGCATTTT
TRBJ1-4	.	TRBV9	.	CASSARPGNEKLFF	TGTGCCAGCAGCGCACGACCGGGGAATGAAAAACTGTTTTTT
TRBJ1-2	.	TRBV6-1	.	CASSEEAGANYGYTF	TGTGCCAGCAGTGAAGAGGCGGGAGCTAACTATGGCTACACCTTC
TRBJ2-4	.	TRBV5-1	.	CASSLDGGNIQYF	TGCGCCAGCAGCTTGGACGGGGGAAACATTCAGTACTTC
TRBJ2-7	.	TRBV27	.	CASSLRSSGFSYEQYF	TGTGCCAGCAGTTTAAGATCATCAGGGTTCTCCTACGAGCAGTACTTC
TRBJ2-1	.	TRBV6-4	.	CASSEGPLSKRVYNEQFF	TGTGCCAGCAGTGAGGGGCCGCTTTCGAAGCGGGTATACAATGAGCAGTTCTTC
TRBJ1-2	TRBD1	TRBV15	.	CATSEGQGDGYTF	TGTGCCACCAGCGAGGGACAGGGTGATGGCTACACCTTC
TRBJ2-5	TRBD1	TRBV5-6	few	CASSLEVRGWETQYF	TGTGCCAGCAGCTTGGAGGTCAGGGGGTGGGAGACCCAGTACTTC
TRBJ2-3	TRBD2	TRBV15	few	CATSGPGGAALEAGDTDTQYF	TGTGCCACCAGCGGACCCGGGGGGGCGGCTCTCGAAGCGGGCGACACAGATACGCAGTATTTT
TRBJ2-6	TRBD1	TRBV5-1	.	CASSSTGGTSGANVLTF	TGCGCCAGCAGCTCCACAGGGGGCACCTCTGGGGCCAACGTCCTGACTTTC
TRBJ1-1	.	TRBV5-4	.	CASSATGAAEAFF	TGTGCCAGCAGCGCGACGGGAGCGGCTGAAGCTTTCTTT
TRBJ2-5	TRBD2	TRBV7-7	.	CASSPQRGGRETQYF	TGTGCCAGCAGCCCTCAGCGGGGGGGAAGAGAGACCCAGTACTTC
TRBJ1-4	TRBD1	TRBV27	once	CASSWDRGGEKLFF	TGTGCCAGCAGCTGGGACAGGGGAGGGGAAAAACTGTTTTTT
TRBJ2-3	.	TRBV5-6	.	CASSLTVTDTQYF	TGTGCCAGCAGCCTGACAGTCACAGATACGCAGTATTTT
TRBJ2-5	.	TRBV19	.	CASTWTGGETQYF	TGTGCCAGTACCTGGACGGGCGGGGAGACCCAGTACTTC
TRBJ2-3	.	TRBV11-2	.	CASSFGGPGDTQYF	TGTGCCAGCAGCTTTGGGGGCCCGGGAGATACGCAGTATTTT
TRBJ2-5	TRBD2	TRBV18	.	CASSPLNSGGLETQYF	TGTGCCAGCTCACCACTCAATAGCGGGGGTTTGGAGACCCAGTACTTC
TRBJ2-5	.	TRBV5-4	.	CASSSPGSRKTQYF	TGTGCCAGCAGCTCACCGGGATCGAGGAAGACCCAGTACTTC
TRBJ1-5	.	TRBV2	.	CASKKTDQPQHF	TGTGCCAGCAAAAAGACAGATCAGCCCCAGCATTTT
TRBJ2-5	TRBD1	TRBV19	.	CASSRQGETQYF	TGTGCCAGTAGCAGACAGGGAGAGACCCAGTACTTC
TRBJ2-2	TRBD1	TRBV7-8	few	CASSLKGQPNTGELFF	TGTGCCAGCAGCCTAAAGGGACAGCCGAACACCGGGGAGCTGTTTTTT
TRBJ2-1	TRBD1	TRBV19	.	CASTKGGLVYEQFF	TGTGCCAGTACGAAAGGGGGCCTGGTATATGAGCAGTTCTTC